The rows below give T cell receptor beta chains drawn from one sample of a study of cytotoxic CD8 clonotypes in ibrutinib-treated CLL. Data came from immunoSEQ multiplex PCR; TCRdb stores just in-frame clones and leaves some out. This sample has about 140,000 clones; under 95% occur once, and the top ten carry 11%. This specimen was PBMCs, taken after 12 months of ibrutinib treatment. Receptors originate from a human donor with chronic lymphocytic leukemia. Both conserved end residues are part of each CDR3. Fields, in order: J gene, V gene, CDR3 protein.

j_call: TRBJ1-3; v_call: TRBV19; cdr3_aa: CASSIGGPGNTIYF
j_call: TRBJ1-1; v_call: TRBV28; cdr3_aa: CASSPPVLGGIEAFF
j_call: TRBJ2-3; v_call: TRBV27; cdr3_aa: CASKDLAADTQYF
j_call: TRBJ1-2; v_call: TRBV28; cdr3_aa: CASSFGQLGYGYTF
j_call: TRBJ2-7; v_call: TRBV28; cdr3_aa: CASSSQGSVQYF
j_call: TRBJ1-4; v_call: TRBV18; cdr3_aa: CASSPRGTGEEKLFF
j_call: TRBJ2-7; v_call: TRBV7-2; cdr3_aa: CASSIKPGLNYEQYF
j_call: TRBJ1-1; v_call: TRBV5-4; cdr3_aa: CASSYDRVWGANTEAFF
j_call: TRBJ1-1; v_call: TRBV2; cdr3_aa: CASKPEPNTEAFF
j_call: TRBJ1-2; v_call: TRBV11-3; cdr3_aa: CASSEGQGGNYGYTF
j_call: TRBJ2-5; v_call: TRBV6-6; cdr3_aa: CASSWGIGGETQYF
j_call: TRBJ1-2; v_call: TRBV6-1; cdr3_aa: CASSEWGTGLVYGYTF
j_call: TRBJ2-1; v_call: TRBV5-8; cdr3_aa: CASSLFRGGPNEQFF
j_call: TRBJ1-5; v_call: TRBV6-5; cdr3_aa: CASTPGKNSNQPQHF
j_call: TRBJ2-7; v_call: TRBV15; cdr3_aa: CATSREWDATYEQYF
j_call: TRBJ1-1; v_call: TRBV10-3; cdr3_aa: CAISDPTGETEAFF
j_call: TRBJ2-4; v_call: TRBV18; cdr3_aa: CASSQTGLGDIQYF
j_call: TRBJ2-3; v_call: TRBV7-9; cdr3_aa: CASSPPRTGLGTDTQYF
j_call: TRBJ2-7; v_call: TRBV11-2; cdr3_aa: CASSSRQGSYEQYF
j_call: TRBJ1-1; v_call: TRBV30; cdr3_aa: CAWSPGAPTEAFF
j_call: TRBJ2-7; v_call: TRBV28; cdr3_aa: CASSPGRNYEQYF
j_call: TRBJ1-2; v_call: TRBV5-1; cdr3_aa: CASSLEVTGSYTF
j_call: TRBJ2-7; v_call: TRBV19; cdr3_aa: CASSGSSSYEQYF
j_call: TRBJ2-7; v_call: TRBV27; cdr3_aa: CASSPQVAGSYEQYF
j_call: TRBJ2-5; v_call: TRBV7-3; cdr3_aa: CASSRGLAGDGTQYF
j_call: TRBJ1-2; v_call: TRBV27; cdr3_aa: CASSPTGGYGYTF
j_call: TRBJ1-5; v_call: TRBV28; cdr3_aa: CASSQHRVNQPQHF
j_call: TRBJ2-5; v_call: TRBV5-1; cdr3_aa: CASSIGTTEAETQYF
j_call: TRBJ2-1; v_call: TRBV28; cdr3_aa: CACRGRLEYNEQFF
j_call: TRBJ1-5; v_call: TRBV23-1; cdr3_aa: CASSPRGYGSQPQHF
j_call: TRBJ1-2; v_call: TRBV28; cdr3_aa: CASSTQSGYTF
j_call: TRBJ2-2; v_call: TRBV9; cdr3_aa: CASSVVSGGYPGELFF
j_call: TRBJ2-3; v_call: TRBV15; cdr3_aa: CATSRDPTPGQRYF
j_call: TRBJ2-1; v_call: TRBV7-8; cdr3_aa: CASSVGLAGGFYNEQFF
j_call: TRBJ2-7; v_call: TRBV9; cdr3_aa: CASSLGTGSYEQYF
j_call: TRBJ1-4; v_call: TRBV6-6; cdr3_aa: CASIQGSRGEKLFF
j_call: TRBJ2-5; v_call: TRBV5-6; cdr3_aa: CASSWGGGAMTQYF
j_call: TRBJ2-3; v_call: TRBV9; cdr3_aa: CASSVPGGDTQYF
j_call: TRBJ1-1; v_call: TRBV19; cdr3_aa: CASSIDAGGLGTEAFF
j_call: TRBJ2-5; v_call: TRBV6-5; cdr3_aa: CASTRGAGETQYF
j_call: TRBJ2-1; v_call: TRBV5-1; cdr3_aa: CASSLVGYGGDEQFF
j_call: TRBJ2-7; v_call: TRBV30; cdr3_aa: CATKYEYEQYF